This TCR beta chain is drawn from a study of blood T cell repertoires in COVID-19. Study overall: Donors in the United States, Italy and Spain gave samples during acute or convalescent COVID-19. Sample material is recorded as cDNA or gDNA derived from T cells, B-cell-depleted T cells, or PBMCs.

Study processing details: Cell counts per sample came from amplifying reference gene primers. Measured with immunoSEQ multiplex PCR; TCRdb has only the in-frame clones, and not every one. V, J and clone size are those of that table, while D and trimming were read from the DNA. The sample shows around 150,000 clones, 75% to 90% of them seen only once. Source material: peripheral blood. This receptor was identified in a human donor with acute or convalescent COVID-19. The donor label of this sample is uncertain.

CDR3 in amino acids: CAITTDYGYTF. DNA of the CDR3: TGTGCCATCACGACAGATTATGGCTACACCTTC. This sequence joins TRBV10-3 and TRBJ1-2, with TRBD1 as a possible D gene (5 bases). Germline CDR1 and CDR2: ENHRY and SYGVKD. V lost 7 bases, J lost 5 bases, and 8 bases lay in between. The length of the CDR3 is 11 residues.